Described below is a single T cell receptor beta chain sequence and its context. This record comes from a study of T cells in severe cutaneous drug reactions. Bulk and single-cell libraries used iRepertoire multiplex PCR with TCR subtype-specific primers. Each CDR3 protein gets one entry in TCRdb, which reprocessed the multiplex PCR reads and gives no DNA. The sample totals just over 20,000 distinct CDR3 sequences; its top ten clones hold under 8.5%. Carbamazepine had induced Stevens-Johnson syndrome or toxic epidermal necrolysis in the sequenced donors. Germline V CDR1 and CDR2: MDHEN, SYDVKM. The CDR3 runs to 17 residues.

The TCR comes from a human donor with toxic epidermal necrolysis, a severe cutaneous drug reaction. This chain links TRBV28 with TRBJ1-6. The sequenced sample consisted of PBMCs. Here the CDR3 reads CASSLFGLSSYNSPLHF.